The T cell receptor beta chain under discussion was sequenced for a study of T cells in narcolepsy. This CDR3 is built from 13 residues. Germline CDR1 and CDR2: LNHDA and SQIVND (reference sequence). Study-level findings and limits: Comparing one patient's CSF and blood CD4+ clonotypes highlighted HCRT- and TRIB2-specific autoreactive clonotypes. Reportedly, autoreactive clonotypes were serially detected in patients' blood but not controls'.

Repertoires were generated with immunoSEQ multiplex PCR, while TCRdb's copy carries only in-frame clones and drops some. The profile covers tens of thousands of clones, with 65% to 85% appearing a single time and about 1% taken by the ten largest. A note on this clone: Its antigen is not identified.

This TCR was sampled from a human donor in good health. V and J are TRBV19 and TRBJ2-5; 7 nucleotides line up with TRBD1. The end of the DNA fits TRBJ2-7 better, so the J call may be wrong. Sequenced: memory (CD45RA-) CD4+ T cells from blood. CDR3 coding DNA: TGTGCCAGTAGTATGGGACAGAAGTACGAGCAGTACTTC. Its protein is CASSMGQKYEQYF.